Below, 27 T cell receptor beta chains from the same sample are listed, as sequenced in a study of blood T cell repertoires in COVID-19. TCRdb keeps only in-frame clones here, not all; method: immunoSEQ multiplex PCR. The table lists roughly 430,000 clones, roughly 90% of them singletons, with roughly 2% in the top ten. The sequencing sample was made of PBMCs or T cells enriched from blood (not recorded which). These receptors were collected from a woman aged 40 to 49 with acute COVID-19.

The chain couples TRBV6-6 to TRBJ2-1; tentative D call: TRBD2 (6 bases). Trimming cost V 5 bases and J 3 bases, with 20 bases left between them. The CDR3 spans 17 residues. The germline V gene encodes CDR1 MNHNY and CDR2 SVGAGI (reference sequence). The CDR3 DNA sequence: TGTGCCAGCAGTCGCAGAGTACCGGGGGATGTCTACAATGAGCAGTTCTTC. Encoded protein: CASSRRVPGDVYNEQFF.

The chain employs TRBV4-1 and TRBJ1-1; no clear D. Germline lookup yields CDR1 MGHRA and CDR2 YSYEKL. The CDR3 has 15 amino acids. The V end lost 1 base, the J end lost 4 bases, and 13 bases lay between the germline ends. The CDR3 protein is CASSQGERAGTEAFF. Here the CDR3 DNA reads TGCGCCAGCAGCCAAGGGGAAAGGGCGGGCACTGAAGCTTTCTTT.

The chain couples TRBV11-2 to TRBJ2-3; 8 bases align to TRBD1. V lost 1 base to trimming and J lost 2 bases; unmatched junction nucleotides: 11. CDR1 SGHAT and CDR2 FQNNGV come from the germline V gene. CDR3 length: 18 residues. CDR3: CASSLGGGAGGFTDTQYF. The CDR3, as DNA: TGTGCCAGCAGCTTAGGTGGGGGTGCAGGGGGCTTCACAGATACGCAGTATTTT.

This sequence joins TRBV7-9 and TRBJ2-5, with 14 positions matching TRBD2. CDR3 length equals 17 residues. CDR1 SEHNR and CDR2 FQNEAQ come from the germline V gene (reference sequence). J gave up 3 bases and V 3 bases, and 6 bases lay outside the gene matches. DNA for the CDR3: TGTGCCAGCAGCTTCCTTGGACTAGCGGGGGGAAAAGAGACCCAGTACTTC. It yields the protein CASSFLGLAGGKETQYF.

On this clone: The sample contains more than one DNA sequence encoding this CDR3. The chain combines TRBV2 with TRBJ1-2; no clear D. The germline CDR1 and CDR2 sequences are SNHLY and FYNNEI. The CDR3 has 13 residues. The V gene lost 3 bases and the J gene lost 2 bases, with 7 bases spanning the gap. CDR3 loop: CASSDGGNYGYTF. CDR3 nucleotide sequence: TGTGCCAGCAGTGACGGCGGCAACTATGGCTACACCTTC.

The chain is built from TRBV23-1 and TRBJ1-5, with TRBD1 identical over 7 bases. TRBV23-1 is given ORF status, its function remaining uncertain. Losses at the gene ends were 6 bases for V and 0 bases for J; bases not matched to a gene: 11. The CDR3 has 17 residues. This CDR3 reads CASREMGQKDSNQPQHF. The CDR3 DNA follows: TGCGCCAGCAGAGAAATGGGACAGAAAGATAGCAATCAGCCCCAGCATTTT.

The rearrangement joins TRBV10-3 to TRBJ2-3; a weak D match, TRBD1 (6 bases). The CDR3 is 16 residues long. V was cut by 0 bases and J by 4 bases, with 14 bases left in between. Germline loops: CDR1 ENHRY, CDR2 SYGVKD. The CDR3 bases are TGTGCCATCAGTGAGTCCAAGTCTCACAGGGCAGATACGCAGTATTTT. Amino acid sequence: CAISESKSHRADTQYF.

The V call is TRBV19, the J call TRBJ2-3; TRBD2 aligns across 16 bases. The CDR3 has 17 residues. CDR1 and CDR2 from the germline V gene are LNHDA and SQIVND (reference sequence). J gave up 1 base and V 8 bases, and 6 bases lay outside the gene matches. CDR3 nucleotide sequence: TGTGCCAGTTCGGGACTAGCGGGGGGGTACGGCACAGATACGCAGTATTTT. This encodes CASSGLAGGYGTDTQYF.

CDR3 in amino acids: CATSGTGAQPQHF. In nucleotides, the CDR3 is TGTGCCACCAGTGGGACAGGGGCTCAGCCCCAGCATTTT. The chain recombines TRBV24-1 with TRBJ1-5, with 9 bases identical to TRBD1. Germline CDR1 and CDR2: KGHDR and SFDVKD. The CDR3 has 13 amino acids. Germline trimming cut 5 bases from V and 6 bases from J; bases unmatched to any gene: 1.

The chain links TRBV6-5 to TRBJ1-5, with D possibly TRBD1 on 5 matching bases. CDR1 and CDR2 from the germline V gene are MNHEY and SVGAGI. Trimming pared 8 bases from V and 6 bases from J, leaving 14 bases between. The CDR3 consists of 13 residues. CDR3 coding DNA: TGTGCCAGCTTTGGAGGGGACGGTCAGCCCCAGCATTTT. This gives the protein CASFGGDGQPQHF.

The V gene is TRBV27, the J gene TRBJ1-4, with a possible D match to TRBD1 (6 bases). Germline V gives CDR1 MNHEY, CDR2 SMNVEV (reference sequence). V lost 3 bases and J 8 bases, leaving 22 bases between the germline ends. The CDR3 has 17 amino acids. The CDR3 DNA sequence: TGTGCCAGCAGTTTTATCGGTAGGGGGAGGGGACTCGAAAAACTGTTTTTT. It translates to CASSFIGRGRGLEKLFF.

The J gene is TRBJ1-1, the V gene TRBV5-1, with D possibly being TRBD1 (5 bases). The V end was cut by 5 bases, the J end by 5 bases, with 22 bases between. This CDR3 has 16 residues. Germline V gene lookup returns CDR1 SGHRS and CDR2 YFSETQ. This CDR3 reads CASSLGLGGRETEAFF. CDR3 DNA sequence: TGCGCCAGCAGTCTGGGGCTCGGGGGACGGGAAACTGAAGCTTTCTTT.

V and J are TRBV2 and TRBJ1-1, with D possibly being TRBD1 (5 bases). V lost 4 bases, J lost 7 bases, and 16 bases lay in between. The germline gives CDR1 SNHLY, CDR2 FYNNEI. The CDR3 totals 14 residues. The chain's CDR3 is CASSVWRTTGEAFF. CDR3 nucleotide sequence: TGTGCCAGCAGTGTATGGCGGACTACAGGTGAAGCTTTCTTT.

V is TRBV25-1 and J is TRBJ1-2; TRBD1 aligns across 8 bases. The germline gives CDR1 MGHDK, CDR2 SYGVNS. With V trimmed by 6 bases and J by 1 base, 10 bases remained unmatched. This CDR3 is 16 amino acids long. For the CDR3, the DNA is TGTGCCAGCAGCCAAGGAGGGACAGGCGATAACTATGGCTACACCTTC. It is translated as CASSQGGTGDNYGYTF.

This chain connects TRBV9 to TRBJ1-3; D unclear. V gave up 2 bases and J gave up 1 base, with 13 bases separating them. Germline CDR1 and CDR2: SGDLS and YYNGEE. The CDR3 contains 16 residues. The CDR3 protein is CASSVGAGASGNTIYF. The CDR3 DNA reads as TGTGCCAGCAGCGTGGGTGCGGGAGCTTCTGGAAACACCATATATTTT.

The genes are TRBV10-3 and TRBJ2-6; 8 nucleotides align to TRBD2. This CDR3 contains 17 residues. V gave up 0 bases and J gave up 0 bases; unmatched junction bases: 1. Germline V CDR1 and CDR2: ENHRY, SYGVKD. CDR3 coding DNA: TGTGCCATCAGTGAGTCTCGGGGGGGCTCTGGGGCCAACGTCCTGACTTTC. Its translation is CAISESRGGSGANVLTF.

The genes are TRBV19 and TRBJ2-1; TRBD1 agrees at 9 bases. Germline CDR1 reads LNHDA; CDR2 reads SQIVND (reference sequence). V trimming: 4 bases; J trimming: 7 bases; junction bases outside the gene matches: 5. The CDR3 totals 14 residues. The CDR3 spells CASSKGQGINEQFF. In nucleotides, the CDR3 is TGTGCCAGTAGTAAGGGACAGGGCATAAATGAGCAGTTCTTC.

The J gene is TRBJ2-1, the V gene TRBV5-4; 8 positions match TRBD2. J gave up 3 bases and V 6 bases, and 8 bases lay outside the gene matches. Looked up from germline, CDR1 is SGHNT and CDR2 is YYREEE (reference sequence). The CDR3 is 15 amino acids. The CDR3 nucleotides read TGTGCCAGCACCGTCGGGGGGGCCGTCTACAATGAGCAGTTCTTC. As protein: CASTVGGAVYNEQFF.

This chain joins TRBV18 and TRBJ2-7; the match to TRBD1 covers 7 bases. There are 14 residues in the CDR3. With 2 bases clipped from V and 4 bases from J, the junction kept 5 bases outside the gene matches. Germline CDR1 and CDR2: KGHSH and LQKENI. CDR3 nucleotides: TGTGCCAGCTCACCATTGCAGGGGGTTTACGAGCAGTACTTC. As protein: CASSPLQGVYEQYF.

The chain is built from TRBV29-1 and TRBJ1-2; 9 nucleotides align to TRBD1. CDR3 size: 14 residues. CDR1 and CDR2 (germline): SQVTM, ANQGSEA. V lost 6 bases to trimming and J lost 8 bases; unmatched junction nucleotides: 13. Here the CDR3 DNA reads TGCAGCGTACCACAACCGGGACAGGGCCTCGGCTACACCTTC. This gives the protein CSVPQPGQGLGYTF.

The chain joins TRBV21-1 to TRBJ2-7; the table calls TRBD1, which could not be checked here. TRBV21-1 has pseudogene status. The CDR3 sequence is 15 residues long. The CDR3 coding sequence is TGTGCCAGCAGCAAAGGTCAAGACAGGGTAGGCGAGCAGTACTTC. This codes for CASSKGQDRVGEQYF.

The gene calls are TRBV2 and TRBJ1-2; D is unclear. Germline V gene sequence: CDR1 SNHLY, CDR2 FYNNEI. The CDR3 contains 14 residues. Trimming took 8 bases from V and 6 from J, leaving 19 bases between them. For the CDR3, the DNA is TGTGCCAGCGGTAGAGGTCGTAGTGTAGATGGCTACACCTTC. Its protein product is CASGRGRSVDGYTF. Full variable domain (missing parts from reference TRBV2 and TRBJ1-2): EPEVTQTPSHQVTQMGQEVILRCVPISNHLYFYWYRQILGQKVEFLVSFYNNEISEKSEIFDDQFSVERPDGSNFTLKIRSTKLEDSAMYFCASGRGRSVDGYTFGSGTRLTVV.

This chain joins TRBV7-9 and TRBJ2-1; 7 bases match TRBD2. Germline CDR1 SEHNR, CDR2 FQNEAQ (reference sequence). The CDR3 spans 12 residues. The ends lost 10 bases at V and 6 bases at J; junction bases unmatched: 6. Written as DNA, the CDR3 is TGTGCCACCCCTGGGGGGGGCAATGAGCAGTTCTTC. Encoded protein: CATPGGGNEQFF.

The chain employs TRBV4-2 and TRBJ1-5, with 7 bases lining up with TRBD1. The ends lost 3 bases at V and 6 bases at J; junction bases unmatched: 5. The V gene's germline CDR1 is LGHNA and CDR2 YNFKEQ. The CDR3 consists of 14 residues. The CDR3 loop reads CASSQGQTGQPQHF. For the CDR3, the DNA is TGTGCCAGCAGCCAGGGACAGACCGGTCAGCCCCAGCATTTT.

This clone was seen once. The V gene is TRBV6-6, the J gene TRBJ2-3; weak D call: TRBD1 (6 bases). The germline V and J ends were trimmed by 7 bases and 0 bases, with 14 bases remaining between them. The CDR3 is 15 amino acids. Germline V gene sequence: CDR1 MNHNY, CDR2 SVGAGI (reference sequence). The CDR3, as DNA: TGTGCCAGCATATGGCGTCAGGGGAGCACAGATACGCAGTATTTT. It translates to CASIWRQGSTDTQYF.

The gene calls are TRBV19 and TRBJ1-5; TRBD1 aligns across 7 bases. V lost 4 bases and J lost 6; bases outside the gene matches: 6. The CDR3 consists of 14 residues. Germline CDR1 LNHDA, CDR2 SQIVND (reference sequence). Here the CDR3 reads CASSTIQGGQPQHF. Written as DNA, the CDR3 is TGTGCCAGTAGTACCATCCAGGGGGGTCAGCCCCAGCATTTT. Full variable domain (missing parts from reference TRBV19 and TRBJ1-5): DGGITQSPKYLFRKEGQNVTLSCEQNLNHDAMYWYRQDPGQGLRLIYYSQIVNDFQKGDIAEGYSVSREKKESFPLTVTSAQKNPTAFYLCASSTIQGGQPQHFGDGTRLSIL.

The CDR3, as DNA: TGTGCCAGCAGTTACCGACAGTCTAGCAATCAGCCCCAGCATTTT. Translating it yields CASSYRQSSNQPQHF. This chain joins TRBV6-2 or TRBV6-3 and TRBJ1-5; tentatively, D is TRBD1 (5 bases). V lost 2 bases and J 0 bases, leaving 8 bases between the germline ends. This CDR3 spans 15 amino acids. Germline loops: CDR1 MNHEY, CDR2 SVGEGT.